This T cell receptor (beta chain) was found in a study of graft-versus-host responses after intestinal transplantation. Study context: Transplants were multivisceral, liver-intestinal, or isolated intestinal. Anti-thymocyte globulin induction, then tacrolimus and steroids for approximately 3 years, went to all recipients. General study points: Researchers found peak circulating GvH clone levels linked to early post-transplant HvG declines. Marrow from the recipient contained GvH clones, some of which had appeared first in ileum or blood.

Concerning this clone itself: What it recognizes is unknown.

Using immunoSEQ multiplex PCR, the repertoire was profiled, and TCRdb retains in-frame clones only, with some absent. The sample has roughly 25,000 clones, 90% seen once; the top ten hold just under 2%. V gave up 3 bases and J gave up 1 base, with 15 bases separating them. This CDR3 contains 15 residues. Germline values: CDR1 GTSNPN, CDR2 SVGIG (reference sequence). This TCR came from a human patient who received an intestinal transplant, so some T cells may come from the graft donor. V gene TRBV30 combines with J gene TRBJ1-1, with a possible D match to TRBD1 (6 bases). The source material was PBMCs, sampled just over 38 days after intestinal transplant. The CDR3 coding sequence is TGTGCCTGGAGGAGGGGGGGACGGAGGAACACTGAAGCTTTCTTT. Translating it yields CAWRRGGRRNTEAFF.